These 17 T cell receptor beta chains came from one sample sequenced in a study of OX40 agonist ivuxolimab in advanced cancers. Sequencing used immunoSEQ multiplex PCR; TCRdb keeps in-frame clones, though not all of them. The table lists 89,000 or so clones, 91% of them singletons. The sequencing used CD4+ or CD8+ T cells sorted from blood, collected in a trial of the OX40 agonist ivuxolimab. These receptors were taken from an adult with an advanced solid tumor such as melanoma, head and neck, liver or kidney cancer.

This clone was seen a few times. V and J are TRBV2 and TRBJ1-5; no definite D call. Germline-derived CDR1 and CDR2 are SNHLY and FYNNEI. This CDR3 spans 13 amino acids. Trimming left V 4 bases short and J 6 bases short, with 10 bases between. CDR3 DNA: TGTGCCAGCAGTGCTTTGGGTAGTCAGCCCCAGCATTTT. This codes for CASSALGSQPQHF. Full variable domain (rest looked up from reference TRBV2 and TRBJ1-5): EPEVTQTPSHQVTQMGQEVILRCVPISNHLYFYWYRQILGQKVEFLVSFYNNEISEKSEIFDDQFSVERPDGSNFTLKIRSTKLEDSAMYFCASSALGSQPQHFGDGTRLSIL.

V gene TRBV7-9 combines with J gene TRBJ2-5; 8 bases are a match to TRBD2. The CDR3 totals 17 residues. Germline CDR1 reads SEHNR; CDR2 reads FQNEAQ (reference sequence). Losses at the gene ends were 5 bases for V and 3 bases for J; bases not matched to a gene: 14. The CDR3 spells CASSPSSGAPHEETQYF. In nucleotides, the CDR3 is TGTGCCAGCAGCCCCAGTAGCGGGGCGCCTCATGAAGAGACCCAGTACTTC.

The V call is TRBV28, the J call TRBJ1-4; no clear D gene. The V end was cut by 5 bases, the J end by 0 bases, with 10 bases between. The CDR3 consists of 15 residues. Germline V gene sequence: CDR1 MDHEN, CDR2 SYDVKM. CDR3 in DNA: TGTGCCAGCAGTCGCCGGGGAGCAACTAATGAAAAACTGTTTTTT. Amino acids: CASSRRGATNEKLFF.

The chain carries TRBV4-3 and TRBJ2-7, with 7 bases fitting TRBD2. Unmatched junction bases numbered 9, after V lost 0 bases and J lost 4 bases. Germline CDR1 and CDR2: LGHNA and YSLEER. CDR3 length: 16 residues. CDR3 loop: CASSQDRASGLYEQYV. In nucleotides, the CDR3 is TGCGCCAGCAGCCAAGATCGGGCTAGCGGTTTATACGAGCAGTACGTC.

The chain recombines TRBV27 with TRBJ2-1; D perhaps matches TRBD1 (6 bases). The CDR3 is made up of 14 amino acids. V shed 5 bases and J shed 7 bases, with 15 bases lying between them. The germline V gene has CDR1 MNHEY and CDR2 SMNVEV (reference sequence). The CDR3, as DNA: TGTGCCAGCAGTCGCCGGGACAACAATAATGAGCAGTTCTTC. Its translation: CASSRRDNNNEQFF.

The chain joins TRBV15 to TRBJ1-3; D ambiguous. CDR3 length: 13 residues. V lost 8 bases and J 1 base, leaving 9 bases between the germline ends. CDR1 is LNHNV, CDR2 YYDKDF, per germline (reference sequence). The chain's CDR3 is CATHATSGNTIYF. CDR3 nucleotide sequence: TGTGCCACCCACGCCACGTCTGGAAACACCATATATTTT.

The chain couples TRBV19 to TRBJ1-5; D gene uncertain. Germline CDR1 and CDR2: LNHDA and SQIVND (reference sequence). The CDR3 consists of 10 residues. V dropped 7 bases and J dropped 5 bases, with 3 bases sitting between them. DNA for the CDR3: TGTGCCAGTAACGATCAGCCCCAGCATTTT. Its protein is CASNDQPQHF.

The J gene is TRBJ2-3, the V gene TRBV5-4, with 10 bases matching TRBD2. CDR3 length: 20 residues. J lost 7 bases, V lost 4 bases, and 24 bases had no gene match. Germline CDR1 reads SGHNT; CDR2 reads YYREEE (reference sequence). CDR3 sequence reads: CASSLPQAGGPPADTHTQYF. CDR3 coding DNA: TGTGCCAGCAGCCTCCCCCAAGCGGGGGGGCCCCCTGCGGATACCCATACGCAGTATTTT.

The sample holds one count of this clone. The J gene is TRBJ2-1, the V gene TRBV9; D is ambiguous. The CDR3 totals 14 residues. V lost 4 bases, J lost 6 bases, and 14 bases lay in between. In germline, CDR1 is SGDLS, CDR2 YYNGEE. CDR3 loop: CASSPKYSFNEQFF. DNA for the CDR3: TGTGCCAGCAGCCCCAAATACTCGTTCAATGAGCAGTTCTTC.

The J gene is TRBJ2-3, the V gene TRBV5-4; D is unresolved. CDR3 size: 13 residues. V was cut by 4 bases and J by 0 bases, with 6 bases left in between. In germline, CDR1 is SGHNT, CDR2 YYREEE (reference sequence). For the CDR3, the DNA is TGTGCCAGCAGCCCCCCGAGCACAGATACGCAGTATTTT. It translates to CASSPPSTDTQYF.

A single count supports this clone. V is TRBV18 and J is TRBJ1-1, with D maybe TRBD1 (5 bases). V lost 3 bases, J lost 5 bases, and 10 bases lay in between. The CDR3 totals 13 residues. Germline CDR1 KGHSH, CDR2 LQKENI. Written as DNA, the CDR3 is TGTGCCAGCTCACCTTACGGGGGTACTGAAGCTTTCTTT. Protein product: CASSPYGGTEAFF.

The chain employs TRBV2 and TRBJ2-7; tentatively, D is TRBD2 (6 bases). Germline V gives CDR1 SNHLY, CDR2 FYNNEI. The CDR3 spans 15 residues. With 7 bases removed from V and 0 bases from J, the gap between germline ends came to 16 bases. The CDR3 sequence: CASTEGGPVSYEQYV. The CDR3 DNA is TGTGCCAGCACCGAGGGAGGACCTGTCTCCTACGAGCAGTACGTC.

The V gene is TRBV7-3, the J gene TRBJ2-5; TRBD2 agrees at 15 bases. The V segment lost 6 bases and the J segment 2 bases; nucleotides outside the gene matches: 7. Germline-derived CDR1 and CDR2 are SGHTA and FQGTGA. This CDR3 region has 17 residues. In DNA form, the CDR3 reads TGTGCCAGCAGTCAAGGGACTAGCGGGGGGAATCAAGAGACCCAGTACTTC. Amino acid sequence: CASSQGTSGGNQETQYF. Filled out from reference TRBV7-3 and TRBJ2-5, the complete variable domain reads GAGVSQTPSNKVTEKGKYVELRCDPISGHTALYWYRQSLGQGPEFLIYFQGTGAADDSGLPNDRFFAVRPEGSVSTLKIQRTERGDSAVYLCASSQGTSGGNQETQYFGPGTRLLVL.

The chain combines TRBV5-4 with TRBJ1-4; the D gene is possibly TRBD1 (6 bases). The CDR3 loop spans 14 amino acids. The V gene's germline CDR1 is SGHNT and CDR2 YYREEE (reference sequence). Trimming left V 4 bases short and J 8 bases short, with 15 bases between. The CDR3 DNA sequence: TGTGCCAGCAGCGCCCCCGGGGGCGGAGAAAAACTGTTTTTT. Encoded protein: CASSAPGGGEKLFF.

The CDR3: CASSVGGSFFNEKLFF. The CDR3 coding sequence is TGTGCCAGCAGCGTAGGTGGCAGTTTCTTTAATGAAAAACTGTTTTTT. J is TRBJ1-4 and V is TRBV9; no clear D gene. With 0 bases removed from V and 4 bases from J, the gap between germline ends came to 13 bases. The CDR3 is made up of 16 amino acids. Looked up from germline, CDR1 is SGDLS and CDR2 is YYNGEE.

The DNA of the CDR3 is TGTGCCAGCAGCGTAGAGGGAAGGGTCCCCGGAAACACCATATATTTT. Its translation is CASSVEGRVPGNTIYF. The genes are TRBV9 and TRBJ1-3, with D hard to call. V gave up 0 bases and J gave up 4 bases, with 14 bases separating them. The germline V gene has CDR1 SGDLS and CDR2 YYNGEE. The CDR3 has 16 residues.

The chain links TRBV4-3 to TRBJ1-5; possibly TRBD1 for D (5 bases). The CDR3 consists of 20 residues. V was trimmed by 0 bases and J by 4 bases, leaving 25 bases between them. Per germline, CDR1 LGHNA and CDR2 YSLEER. The CDR3 nucleotides are TGCGCCAGCAGCCAAGATCAATTTTCAGGGTCAGGGACCGATAATCAGCCCCAGCATTTT. This codes for CASSQDQFSGSGTDNQPQHF.